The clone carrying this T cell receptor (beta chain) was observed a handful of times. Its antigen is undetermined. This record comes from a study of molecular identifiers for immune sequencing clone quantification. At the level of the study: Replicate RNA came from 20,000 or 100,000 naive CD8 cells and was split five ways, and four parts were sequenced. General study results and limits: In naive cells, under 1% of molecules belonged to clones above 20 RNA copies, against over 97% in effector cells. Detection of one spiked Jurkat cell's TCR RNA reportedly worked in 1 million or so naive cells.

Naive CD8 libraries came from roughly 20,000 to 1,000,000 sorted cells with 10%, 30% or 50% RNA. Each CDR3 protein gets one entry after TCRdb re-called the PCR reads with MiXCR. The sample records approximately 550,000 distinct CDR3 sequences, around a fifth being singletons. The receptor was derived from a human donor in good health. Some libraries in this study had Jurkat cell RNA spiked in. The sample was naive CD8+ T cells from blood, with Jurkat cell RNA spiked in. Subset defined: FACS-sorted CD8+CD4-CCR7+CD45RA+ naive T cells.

CDR3 sequence: CASSSTYGSYNEQFF. The CDR3 coding sequence is TGTGCCAGCAGCTCCACCTACGGCTCCTACAATGAGCAGTTCTTC. The genes are TRBV5-4 and TRBJ2-1; no clear D. Germline V gene data show CDR1 as SGHNT and CDR2 as YYREEE (reference sequence). There are 15 residues in the CDR3. V was trimmed by 3 bases and J by 0 bases, leaving 10 bases between them.